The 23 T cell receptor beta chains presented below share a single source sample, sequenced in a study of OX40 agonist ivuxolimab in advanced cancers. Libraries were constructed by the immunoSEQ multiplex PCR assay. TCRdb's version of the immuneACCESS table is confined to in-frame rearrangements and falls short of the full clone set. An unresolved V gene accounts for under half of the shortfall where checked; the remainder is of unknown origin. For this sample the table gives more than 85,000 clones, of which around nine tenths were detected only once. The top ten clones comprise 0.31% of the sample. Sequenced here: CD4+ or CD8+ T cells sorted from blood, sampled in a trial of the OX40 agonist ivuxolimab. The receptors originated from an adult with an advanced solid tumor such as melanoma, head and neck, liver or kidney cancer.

CDR3 residues: CASSLVGIWGPQETQYF. CDR3 bases: TGCGCCAGCAGCTTGGTGGGGATCTGGGGGCCTCAAGAGACCCAGTACTTC. The chain joins TRBV5-1 to TRBJ2-5; possibly TRBD1 for D (6 bases). Germline assignment: CDR1 SGHRS and CDR2 YFSETQ. Trimming cost V 0 bases and J 2 bases, with 17 bases left between them. The length of the CDR3 is 17 residues.

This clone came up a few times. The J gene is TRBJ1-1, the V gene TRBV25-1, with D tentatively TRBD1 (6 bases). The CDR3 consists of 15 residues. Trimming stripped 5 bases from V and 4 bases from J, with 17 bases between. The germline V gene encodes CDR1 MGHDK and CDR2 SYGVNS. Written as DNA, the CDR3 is TGTGCCAGCAGTAGACCAGGGGACATCGGCACTGAAGCTTTCTTT. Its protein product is CASSRPGDIGTEAFF.

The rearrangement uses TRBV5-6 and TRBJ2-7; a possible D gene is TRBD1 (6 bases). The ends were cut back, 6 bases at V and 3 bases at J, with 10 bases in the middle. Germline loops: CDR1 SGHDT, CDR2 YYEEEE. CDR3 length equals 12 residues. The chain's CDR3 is CASTGQSYEQYF. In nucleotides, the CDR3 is TGTGCCAGCACCGGACAGAGCTACGAGCAGTACTTC.

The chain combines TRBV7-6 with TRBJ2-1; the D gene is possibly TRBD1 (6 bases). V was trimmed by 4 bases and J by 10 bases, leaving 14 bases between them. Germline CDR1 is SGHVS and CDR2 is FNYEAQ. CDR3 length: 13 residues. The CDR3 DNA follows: TGTGCCAGCAGCTCCCAAACCGGGACAGAGCAGTTCTTC. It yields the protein CASSSQTGTEQFF.

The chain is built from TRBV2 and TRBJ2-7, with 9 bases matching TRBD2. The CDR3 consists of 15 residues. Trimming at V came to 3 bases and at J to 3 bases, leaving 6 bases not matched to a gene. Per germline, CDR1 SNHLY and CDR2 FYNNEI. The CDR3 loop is CASSELAGAVYEQYF. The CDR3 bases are TGTGCCAGCAGTGAGTTAGCGGGAGCCGTCTACGAGCAGTACTTC.

The CDR3 coding sequence is TGTGCCTGGAGTCTTACAGGGTTTGGTGGCTACACCTTC. It translates to CAWSLTGFGGYTF. The rearrangement links TRBV30 to TRBJ1-2; a possible D gene is TRBD1 (6 bases). Germline CDR1 reads GTSNPN; CDR2 reads SVGIG (reference sequence). The CDR3 totals 13 residues. V was shortened by 2 bases and J by 7 bases, with 14 bases between the two germline ends.

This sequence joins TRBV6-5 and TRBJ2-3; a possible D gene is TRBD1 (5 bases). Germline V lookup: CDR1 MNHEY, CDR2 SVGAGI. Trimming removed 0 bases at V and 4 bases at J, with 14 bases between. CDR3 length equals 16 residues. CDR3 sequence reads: CASSYSSQGFADTQYF. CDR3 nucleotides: TGTGCCAGCAGTTACTCCAGCCAGGGCTTCGCAGATACGCAGTATTTT.

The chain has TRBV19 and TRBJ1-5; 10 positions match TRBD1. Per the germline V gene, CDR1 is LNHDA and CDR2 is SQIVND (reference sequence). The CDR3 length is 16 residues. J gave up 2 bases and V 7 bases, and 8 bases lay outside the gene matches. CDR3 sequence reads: CASTRVGQGRNQPQHF. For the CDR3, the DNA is TGTGCCAGTACTAGGGTGGGACAGGGGCGCAATCAGCCCCAGCATTTT.

CDR3 region: CASSLGGLAGGEQFF. Written as DNA, the CDR3 is TGTGCCAGCAGCTTAGGGGGACTAGCAGGCGGTGAGCAGTTCTTC. The J gene is TRBJ2-1, the V gene TRBV7-9; 9 nucleotides agree with TRBD2. Trimming cost V 1 base and J 9 bases; bases outside gene matches: 7. The CDR3 extends over 15 amino acids. Germline CDR1 reads SEHNR; CDR2 reads FQNEAQ (reference sequence).

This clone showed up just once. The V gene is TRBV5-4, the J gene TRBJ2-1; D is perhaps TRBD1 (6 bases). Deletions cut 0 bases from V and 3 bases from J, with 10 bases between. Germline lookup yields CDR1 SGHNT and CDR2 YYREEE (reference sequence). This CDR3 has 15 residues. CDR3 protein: CASSLAQGIYNEQFF. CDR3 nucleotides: TGTGCCAGCAGCTTGGCACAGGGAATCTACAATGAGCAGTTCTTC.

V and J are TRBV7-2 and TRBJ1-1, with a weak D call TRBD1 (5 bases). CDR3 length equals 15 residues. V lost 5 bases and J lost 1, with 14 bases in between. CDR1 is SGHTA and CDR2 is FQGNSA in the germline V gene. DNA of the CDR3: TGTGCCAGCAGCCCGACCGGGGCCCCGAACACTGAAGCTTTCTTT. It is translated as CASSPTGAPNTEAFF.

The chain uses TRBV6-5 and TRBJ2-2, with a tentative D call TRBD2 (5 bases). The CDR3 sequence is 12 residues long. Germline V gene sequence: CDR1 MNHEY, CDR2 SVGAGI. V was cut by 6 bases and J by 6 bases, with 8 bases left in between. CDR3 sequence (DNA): TGTGCCAGCAGGCTAGCCCCCGGGGAGCTGTTTTTT. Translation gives CASRLAPGELFF.

The DNA for the CDR3 is TGTGCCAGCTCACAGTACAGGGGTGTCACAATGAACACTGAAGCTTTCTTT. Translation: CASSQYRGVTMNTEAFF. J is TRBJ1-1 and V is TRBV18, with 7 bases fitting TRBD1. J lost 0 bases, V lost 4 bases, and 11 bases had no gene match. The CDR3 is 17 amino acids. CDR1 KGHSH and CDR2 LQKENI come from the germline V gene.

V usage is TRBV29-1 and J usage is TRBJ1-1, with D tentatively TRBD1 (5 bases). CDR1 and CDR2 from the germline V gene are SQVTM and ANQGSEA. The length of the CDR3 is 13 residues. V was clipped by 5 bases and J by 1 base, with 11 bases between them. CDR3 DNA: TGCAGCGTTTCGGGGCCGTCGAACACTGAAGCTTTCTTT. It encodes CSVSGPSNTEAFF.

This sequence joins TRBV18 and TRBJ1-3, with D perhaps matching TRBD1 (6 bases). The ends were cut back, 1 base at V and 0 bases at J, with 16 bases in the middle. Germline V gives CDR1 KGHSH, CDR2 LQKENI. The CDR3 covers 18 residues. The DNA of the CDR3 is TGTGCCAGCTCACCACACAGGGCCTCTGGCTCCTCTGGAAACACCATATATTTT. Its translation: CASSPHRASGSSGNTIYF.

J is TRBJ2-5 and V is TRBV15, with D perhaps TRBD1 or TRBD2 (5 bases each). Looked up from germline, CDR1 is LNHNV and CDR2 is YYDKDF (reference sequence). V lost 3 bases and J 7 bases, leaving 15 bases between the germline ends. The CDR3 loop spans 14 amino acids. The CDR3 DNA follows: TGTGCCACCAGCAGTCCCGCAGGGAGTGGGACCCAGTACTTC. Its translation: CATSSPAGSGTQYF.

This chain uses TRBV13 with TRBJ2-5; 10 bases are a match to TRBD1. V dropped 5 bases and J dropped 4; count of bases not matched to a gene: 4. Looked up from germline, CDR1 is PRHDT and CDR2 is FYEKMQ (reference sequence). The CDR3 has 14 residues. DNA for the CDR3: TGTGCCAGCAGCACCAGGACAGGGGGAGAGACCCAGTACTTC. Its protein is CASSTRTGGETQYF. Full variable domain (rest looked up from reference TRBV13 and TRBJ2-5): AAGVIQSPRHLIKEKRETATLKCYPIPRHDTVYWYQQGPGQDPQFLISFYEKMQSDKGSIPDRFSAQQFSDYHSELNMSSLELGDSALYFCASSTRTGGETQYFGPGTRLLVL.

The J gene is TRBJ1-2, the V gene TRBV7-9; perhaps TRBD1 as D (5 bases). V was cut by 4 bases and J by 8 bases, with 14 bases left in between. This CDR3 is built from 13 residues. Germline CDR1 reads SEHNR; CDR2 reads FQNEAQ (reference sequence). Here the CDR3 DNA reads TGTGCCAGCAGCTCCGGGGCAGGGTGGGGCTACACCTTC. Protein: CASSSGAGWGYTF.

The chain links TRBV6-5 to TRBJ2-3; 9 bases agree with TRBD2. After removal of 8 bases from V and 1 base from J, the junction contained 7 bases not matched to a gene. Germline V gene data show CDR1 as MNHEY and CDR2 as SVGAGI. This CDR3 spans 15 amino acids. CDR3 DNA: TGTGCCAGCCAGATTAGCGGGAGTGGCACAGATACGCAGTATTTT. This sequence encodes CASQISGSGTDTQYF.

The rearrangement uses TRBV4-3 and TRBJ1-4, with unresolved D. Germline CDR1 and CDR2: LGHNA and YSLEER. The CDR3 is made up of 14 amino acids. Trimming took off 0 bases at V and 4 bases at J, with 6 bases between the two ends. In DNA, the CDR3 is TGCGCCAGCAGCCAAGACACCTTTAATGAAAAACTGTTTTTT. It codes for CASSQDTFNEKLFF.

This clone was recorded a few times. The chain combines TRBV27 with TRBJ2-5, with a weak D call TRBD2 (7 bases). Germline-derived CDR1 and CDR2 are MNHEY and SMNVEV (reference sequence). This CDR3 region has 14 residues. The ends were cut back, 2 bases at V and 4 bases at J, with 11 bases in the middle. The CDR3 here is CASSLRGGGETQYF. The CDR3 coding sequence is TGTGCCAGCAGTTTAAGGGGGGGCGGAGAGACCCAGTACTTC.

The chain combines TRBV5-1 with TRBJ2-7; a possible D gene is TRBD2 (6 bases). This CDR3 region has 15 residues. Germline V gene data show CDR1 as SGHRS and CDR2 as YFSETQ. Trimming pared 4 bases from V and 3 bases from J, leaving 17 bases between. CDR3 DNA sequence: TGCGCCAGCAGCCGTAACCGACTAGGCAACTACGAGCAGTACTTC. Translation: CASSRNRLGNYEQYF. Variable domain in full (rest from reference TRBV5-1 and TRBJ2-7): KAGVTQTPRYLIKTRGQQVTLSCSPISGHRSVSWYQQTPGQGLQFLFEYFSETQRNKGNFPGRFSGRQFSNSRSEMNVSTLELGDSALYLCASSRNRLGNYEQYFGPGTRLTVT.

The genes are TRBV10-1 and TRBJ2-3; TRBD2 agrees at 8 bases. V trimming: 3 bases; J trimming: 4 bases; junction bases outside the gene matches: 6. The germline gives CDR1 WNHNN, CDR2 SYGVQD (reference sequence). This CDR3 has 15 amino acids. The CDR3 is CASSESRGRSDTQYF. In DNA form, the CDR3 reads TGCGCCAGCAGTGAATCTCGCGGGAGGTCAGATACGCAGTATTTT.